This TCR beta chain is drawn from a study of T-cell reconstitution after alpha-beta-depleted transplantation in children. Unique molecular identifiers were built into the TCRbeta library. TCRdb re-derived calls from the PCR reads in MiXCR, one entry per CDR3 protein. The sample has 90,000 to 95,000 distinct CDR3 sequences; approximately 12% are singletons. There are many counts of this clonotype. The source was PBMCs from the stem cell graft donor, collected from the stem cell graft. This sequence originates from a human donor who donated a stem cell graft to a child with inherited bone marrow failure.

The CDR3 DNA reads as TGTGCCAGCAGTTACCGGGACTACAATGAGCAGTTCTTC. It encodes CASSYRDYNEQFF. The chain uses TRBV6-2 or TRBV6-3 and TRBJ2-1; D might be TRBD2 (5 bases). The CDR3 is 13 residues long. Trimming pared 2 bases from V and 3 bases from J, leaving 5 bases between. Germline V gene data show CDR1 as MNHEY and CDR2 as SVGEGT.